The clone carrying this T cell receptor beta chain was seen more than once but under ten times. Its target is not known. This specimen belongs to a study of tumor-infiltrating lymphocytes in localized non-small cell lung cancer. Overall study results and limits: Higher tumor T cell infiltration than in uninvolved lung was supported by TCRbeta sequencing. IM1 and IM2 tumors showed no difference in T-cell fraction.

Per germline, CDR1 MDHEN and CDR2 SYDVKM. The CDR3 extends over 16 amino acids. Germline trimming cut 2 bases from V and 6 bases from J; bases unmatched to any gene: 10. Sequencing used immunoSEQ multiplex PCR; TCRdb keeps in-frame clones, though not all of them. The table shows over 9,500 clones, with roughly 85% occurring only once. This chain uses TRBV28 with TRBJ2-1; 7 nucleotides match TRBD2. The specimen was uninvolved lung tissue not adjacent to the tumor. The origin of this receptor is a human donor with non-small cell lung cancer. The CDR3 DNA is TGTGCCAGCAGTTTAAAGCGGCTAGCGGCGGGCAATGAGCAGTTCTTC. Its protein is CASSLKRLAAGNEQFF.